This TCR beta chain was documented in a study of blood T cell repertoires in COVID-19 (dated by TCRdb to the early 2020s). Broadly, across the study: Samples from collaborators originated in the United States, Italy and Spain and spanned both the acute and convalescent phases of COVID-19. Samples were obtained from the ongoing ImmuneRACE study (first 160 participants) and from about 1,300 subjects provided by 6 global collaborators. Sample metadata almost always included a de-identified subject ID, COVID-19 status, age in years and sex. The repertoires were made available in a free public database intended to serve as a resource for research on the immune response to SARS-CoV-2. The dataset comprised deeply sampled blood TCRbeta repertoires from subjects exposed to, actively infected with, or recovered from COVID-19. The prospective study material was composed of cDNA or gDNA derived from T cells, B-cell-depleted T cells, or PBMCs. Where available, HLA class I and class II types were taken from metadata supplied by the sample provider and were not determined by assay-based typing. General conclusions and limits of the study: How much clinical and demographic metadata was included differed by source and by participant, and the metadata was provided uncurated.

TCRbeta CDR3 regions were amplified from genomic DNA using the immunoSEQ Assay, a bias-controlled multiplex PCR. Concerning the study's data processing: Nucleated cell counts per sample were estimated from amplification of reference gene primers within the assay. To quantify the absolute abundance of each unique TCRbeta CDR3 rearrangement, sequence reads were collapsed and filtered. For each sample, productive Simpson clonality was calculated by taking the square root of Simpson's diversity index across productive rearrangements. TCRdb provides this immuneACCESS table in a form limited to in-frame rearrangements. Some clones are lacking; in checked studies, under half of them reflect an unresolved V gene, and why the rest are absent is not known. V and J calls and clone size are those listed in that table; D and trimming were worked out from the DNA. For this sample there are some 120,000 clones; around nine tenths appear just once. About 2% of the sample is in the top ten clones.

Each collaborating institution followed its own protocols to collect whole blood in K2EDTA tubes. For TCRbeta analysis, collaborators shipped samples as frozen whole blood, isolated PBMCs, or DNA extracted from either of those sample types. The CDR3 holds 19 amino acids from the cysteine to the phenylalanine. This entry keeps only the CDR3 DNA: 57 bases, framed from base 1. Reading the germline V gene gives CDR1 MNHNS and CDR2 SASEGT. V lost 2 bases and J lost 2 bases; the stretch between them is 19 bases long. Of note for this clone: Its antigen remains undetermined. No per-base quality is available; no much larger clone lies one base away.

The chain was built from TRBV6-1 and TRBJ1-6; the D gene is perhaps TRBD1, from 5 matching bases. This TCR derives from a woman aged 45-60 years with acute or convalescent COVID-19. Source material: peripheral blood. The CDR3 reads CASSEKPSGGVPYNSPLHF. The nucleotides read TGTGCCAGCAGTGAAAAACCCTCGGGGGGGGTACCCTATAATTCACCCCTCCACTTT.